The rows below give T cell receptor beta chains drawn from one sample of a study of blood T cell repertoires in COVID-19. Profiled with immunoSEQ multiplex PCR; TCRdb holds only in-frame clones, not every one. The table has about 170,000 clones, about 90% seen once. The material sequenced was PBMCs or T cells enriched from blood (not recorded which). The source of these receptors is a human donor with acute COVID-19. The donor label of this sample is uncertain. Each CDR3 is given with its conserved first and last residue. Fields, in order: J gene, clone size, V gene, CDR3 length, D gene, CDR3 protein, CDR3 DNA. D genes are given only for firm matches. Only some rows state a clone size, as once, few, many or a class for expanded clones.

j_gene: TRBJ1-2; abundance: -; v_gene: TRBV5-6; len: 15; d_gene: -; CDR3aa: CASSLVARGTGGYTF; CDR3nt: TGTGCCAGCAGCTTGGTGGCCAGGGGAACGGGGGGCTACACCTTC
j_gene: TRBJ2-5; abundance: -; v_gene: TRBV4-1; len: 14; d_gene: TRBD1; CDR3aa: CASRWGDRAETQYF; CDR3nt: TGCGCCAGCAGATGGGGGGACAGGGCAGAGACCCAGTACTTC
j_gene: TRBJ2-2; abundance: -; v_gene: TRBV9; len: 17; d_gene: TRBD1; CDR3aa: CASSPQTGQGGTGELFF; CDR3nt: TGTGCCAGCAGCCCCCAGACGGGACAGGGGGGAACCGGGGAGCTGTTTTTT
j_gene: TRBJ2-3; abundance: -; v_gene: TRBV4-3; len: 17; d_gene: TRBD2; CDR3aa: CASSQDPAGGPTDTQYF; CDR3nt: TGCGCCAGCAGCCAAGATCCGGCGGGGGGGCCTACAGATACGCAGTATTTT
j_gene: TRBJ2-1; abundance: once; v_gene: TRBV19; len: 15; d_gene: -; CDR3aa: CASSIDSEAYNEQFF; CDR3nt: TGTGCCAGTAGTATAGACAGTGAGGCCTACAATGAGCAGTTCTTC
j_gene: TRBJ2-2; abundance: once; v_gene: TRBV19; len: 16; d_gene: TRBD1; CDR3aa: CASRSGDRGGTGELFF; CDR3nt: TGTGCCAGCCGCTCGGGGGACAGGGGAGGAACCGGGGAGCTGTTTTTT
j_gene: TRBJ2-2; abundance: -; v_gene: TRBV5-6; len: 13; d_gene: -; CDR3aa: CASSPESTGELFF; CDR3nt: TGTGCCAGCAGCCCGGAGAGCACCGGGGAGCTGTTTTTT
j_gene: TRBJ2-1; abundance: -; v_gene: TRBV12-3/TRBV12-4; len: 13; d_gene: TRBD2; CDR3aa: CASSWGGYNEQFF; CDR3nt: TGTGCCAGCAGTTGGGGGGGGTACAATGAGCAGTTCTTC
j_gene: TRBJ2-7; abundance: -; v_gene: TRBV5-8; len: 15; d_gene: TRBD2; CDR3aa: CASSLSPAGGYEQYF; CDR3nt: TGTGCCAGCAGCTTGTCCCCGGCGGGGGGCTACGAGCAGTACTTC
j_gene: TRBJ2-2; abundance: -; v_gene: TRBV5-5; len: 15; d_gene: -; CDR3aa: CASSSTGYGTGELFF; CDR3nt: TGTGCCAGCAGCTCTACAGGGTATGGAACCGGGGAGCTGTTTTTT
j_gene: TRBJ1-4; abundance: -; v_gene: TRBV18; len: 12; d_gene: -; CDR3aa: CASSPDQGKLFF; CDR3nt: TGTGCCAGCTCCCCGGACCAGGGGAAACTGTTTTTT
j_gene: TRBJ2-2; abundance: -; v_gene: TRBV25-1; len: 15; d_gene: -; CDR3aa: CASRDDSANTGELFF; CDR3nt: TGTGCCAGCAGAGATGACAGTGCGAACACCGGGGAGCTGTTTTTT
j_gene: TRBJ2-3; abundance: -; v_gene: TRBV5-1; len: 14; d_gene: TRBD2; CDR3aa: CASSIRGGSDTQYF; CDR3nt: TGCGCCAGCAGCATCCGGGGGGGCTCAGATACGCAGTATTTT
j_gene: TRBJ2-2; abundance: once; v_gene: TRBV29-1; len: 12; d_gene: -; CDR3aa: CSEIDGTGELFF; CDR3nt: TGCAGCGAGATCGACGGGACCGGGGAGCTGTTTTTT
j_gene: TRBJ2-5; abundance: -; v_gene: TRBV7-2; len: 15; d_gene: TRBD1; CDR3aa: CASSAYRGIQETQYF; CDR3nt: TGTGCCAGCAGCGCTTACAGGGGGATCCAAGAGACCCAGTACTTC
j_gene: TRBJ1-6; abundance: -; v_gene: TRBV5-5; len: 16; d_gene: -; CDR3aa: CASSLEPPRGNSPLHF; CDR3nt: TGTGCCAGCAGCTTGGAGCCTCCAAGGGGTAATTCACCCCTCCACTTT
j_gene: TRBJ2-5; abundance: -; v_gene: TRBV7-2; len: 11; d_gene: -; CDR3aa: CASRSQETQYF; CDR3nt: TGTGCCAGCAGGTCTCAAGAGACCCAGTACTTC
j_gene: TRBJ2-7; abundance: -; v_gene: TRBV9; len: 14; d_gene: -; CDR3aa: CASSVVGEFDEQYF; CDR3nt: TGTGCCAGCAGCGTAGTCGGGGAATTCGACGAGCAGTACTTC
j_gene: TRBJ1-5; abundance: -; v_gene: TRBV4-2; len: 17; d_gene: -; CDR3aa: CASSQDEVGGEGQPQHF; CDR3nt: TGTGCCAGCAGCCAAGATGAGGTGGGAGGGGAGGGTCAGCCCCAGCATTTT
j_gene: TRBJ1-2; abundance: -; v_gene: TRBV14; len: 13; d_gene: -; CDR3aa: CASSPQDNYGYTF; CDR3nt: TGTGCCAGCAGCCCACAGGATAACTATGGCTACACCTTC
j_gene: TRBJ1-6; abundance: -; v_gene: TRBV30; len: 13; d_gene: -; CDR3aa: CAWISQYNSPLHF; CDR3nt: TGTGCCTGGATAAGTCAGTATAATTCACCCCTCCACTTT
j_gene: TRBJ1-1; abundance: -; v_gene: TRBV5-4; len: 14; d_gene: -; CDR3aa: CASSFQGMNTEAFF; CDR3nt: TGTGCCAGCAGCTTCCAGGGGATGAACACTGAAGCTTTCTTT
j_gene: TRBJ2-4; abundance: -; v_gene: TRBV10-3; len: 15; d_gene: -; CDR3aa: CAISEPWAAKNIQYF; CDR3nt: TGTGCCATCAGTGAACCTTGGGCAGCAAAAAACATTCAGTACTTC
j_gene: TRBJ2-1; abundance: -; v_gene: TRBV7-6; len: 17; d_gene: -; CDR3aa: CASSLKEPTSSYNEQFF; CDR3nt: TGTGCCAGCAGCTTAAAGGAGCCAACGAGCTCCTACAATGAGCAGTTCTTC
j_gene: TRBJ2-7; abundance: -; v_gene: TRBV15; len: 15; d_gene: TRBD1; CDR3aa: CATSNTLGQGGEQYF; CDR3nt: TGTGCCACCAGCAATACCCTGGGACAGGGAGGCGAGCAGTACTTC
j_gene: TRBJ1-2; abundance: -; v_gene: TRBV14; len: 16; d_gene: TRBD1; CDR3aa: CASSRPGQGFNYGYTF; CDR3nt: TGTGCCAGCAGCCGCCCCGGACAGGGCTTTAACTATGGCTACACCTTC
j_gene: TRBJ1-4; abundance: -; v_gene: TRBV7-9; len: 12; d_gene: -; CDR3aa: CASGDLGVKLFF; CDR3nt: TGTGCCAGCGGGGACTTAGGGGTAAAACTGTTTTTT
j_gene: TRBJ2-5; abundance: -; v_gene: TRBV11-2; len: 15; d_gene: -; CDR3aa: CASSLLLADQGNQYF; CDR3nt: TGTGCCAGCAGCTTACTCCTAGCGGACCAGGGGAACCAGTACTTC
j_gene: TRBJ1-6; abundance: -; v_gene: TRBV6-5; len: 15; d_gene: -; CDR3aa: CASRQGTIGNSPLHF; CDR3nt: TGTGCCAGCAGACAGGGAACGATTGGTAATTCACCCCTCCACTTT
j_gene: TRBJ2-2; abundance: -; v_gene: TRBV7-2; len: 14; d_gene: -; CDR3aa: CASSSGESTGELFF; CDR3nt: TGTGCCAGCAGCTCGGGGGAGTCAACCGGGGAGCTGTTTTTT
j_gene: TRBJ1-1; abundance: -; v_gene: TRBV7-9; len: 14; d_gene: -; CDR3aa: CASSVQGQNTEAFF; CDR3nt: TGTGCCAGCAGCGTACAGGGCCAGAACACTGAAGCTTTCTTT
j_gene: TRBJ2-1; abundance: -; v_gene: TRBV5-8; len: 15; d_gene: -; CDR3aa: CASLSTESSYNEQFF; CDR3nt: TGTGCCAGCTTATCAACAGAGAGCTCCTACAATGAGCAGTTCTTC
j_gene: TRBJ2-2; abundance: -; v_gene: TRBV24-1; len: 18; d_gene: -; CDR3aa: CATSDSISRRPNTGELFF; CDR3nt: TGTGCCACCAGTGATTCTATTTCCCGGCGGCCCAACACCGGGGAGCTGTTTTTT
j_gene: TRBJ2-3; abundance: -; v_gene: TRBV20-1; len: 11; d_gene: -; CDR3aa: CSASTGYTQYF; CDR3nt: TGCAGTGCTAGTACAGGGTATACGCAGTATTTT
j_gene: TRBJ2-1; abundance: -; v_gene: TRBV9; len: 16; d_gene: TRBD2; CDR3aa: CASSPGTSGGNNEQFF; CDR3nt: TGTGCCAGCAGCCCCGGGACTAGCGGGGGTAACAATGAGCAGTTCTTC
j_gene: TRBJ1-1; abundance: -; v_gene: TRBV6-5; len: 12; d_gene: -; CDR3aa: CASSYGGTEAFF; CDR3nt: TGTGCCAGCAGTTACGGCGGTACTGAAGCTTTCTTT
j_gene: TRBJ1-4; abundance: -; v_gene: TRBV5-5; len: 16; d_gene: TRBD1; CDR3aa: CASSALPGQFNEKLFF; CDR3nt: TGTGCCAGCAGCGCGCTTCCGGGACAGTTTAATGAAAAACTGTTTTTT
j_gene: TRBJ1-2; abundance: once; v_gene: TRBV15; len: 13; d_gene: TRBD1; CDR3aa: CATSTQGGNGYTF; CDR3nt: TGTGCCACCAGCACTCAGGGGGGAAATGGCTACACCTTC
j_gene: TRBJ1-2; abundance: -; v_gene: TRBV7-2; len: 16; d_gene: TRBD1; CDR3aa: CASSSTGTGRVYGYTF; CDR3nt: TGTGCCAGCAGCTCGACAGGGACAGGGAGAGTTTATGGCTACACCTTC
j_gene: TRBJ2-7; abundance: -; v_gene: TRBV5-4; len: 14; d_gene: TRBD1; CDR3aa: CASSPGTGGIEQYF; CDR3nt: TGTGCCAGCAGTCCGGGGACAGGGGGCATTGAGCAGTACTTC
j_gene: TRBJ2-2; abundance: once; v_gene: TRBV10-3; len: 14; d_gene: -; CDR3aa: CAISEAAGTGELFF; CDR3nt: TGTGCCATCAGTGAGGCAGCGGGCACCGGGGAGCTGTTTTTT